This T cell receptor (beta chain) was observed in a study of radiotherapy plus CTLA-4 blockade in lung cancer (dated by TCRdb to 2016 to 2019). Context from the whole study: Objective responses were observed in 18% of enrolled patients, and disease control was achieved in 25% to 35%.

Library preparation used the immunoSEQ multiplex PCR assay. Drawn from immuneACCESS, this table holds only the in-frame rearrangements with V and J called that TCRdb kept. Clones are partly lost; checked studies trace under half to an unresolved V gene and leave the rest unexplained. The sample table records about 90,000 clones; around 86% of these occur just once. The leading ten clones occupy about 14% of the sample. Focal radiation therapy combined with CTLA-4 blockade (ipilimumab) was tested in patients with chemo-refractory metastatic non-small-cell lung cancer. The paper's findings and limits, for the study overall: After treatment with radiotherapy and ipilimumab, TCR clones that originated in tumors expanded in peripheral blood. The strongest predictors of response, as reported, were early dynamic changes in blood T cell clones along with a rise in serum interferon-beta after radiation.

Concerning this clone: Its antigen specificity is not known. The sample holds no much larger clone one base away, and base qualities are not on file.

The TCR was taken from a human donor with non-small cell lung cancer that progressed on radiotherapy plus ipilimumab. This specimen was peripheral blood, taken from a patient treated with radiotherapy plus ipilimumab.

The bases are TGCGCCAGCAGCTTGGGGCGGCTAGCGGGAGGGTCCTACGAGCAGTACTTC. Translated, this is CASSLGRLAGGSYEQYF. In this chain, TRBV5-1 is recombined with TRBJ2-7; the junction holds 12 bases that match TRBD2. CDR1 and CDR2 are read off the germline V gene as SGHRS and YFSETQ. V and J are trimmed by 0 bases and 1 base, and the gene matches miss 5 bases of the junction. The CDR3 holds 17 amino acids from the cysteine to the phenylalanine. Only CDR3 DNA remains: 51 bases, in frame from the first base.